The clone carrying this T cell receptor beta chain occurred many times. The antigen remains unidentified. The sample is drawn from a study of response to subunit inactivated influenza vaccine. Study-wide findings and caveats: The authors suggested that few new T cells are recruited per seasonal influenza vaccination.

From the RT-PCR reads, TCRdb called clonotypes with MiXCR, one entry per CDR3 protein. The sample has hundreds of thousands of distinct CDR3 sequences, roughly 8.2% seen once. V dropped 0 bases and J dropped 4 bases, with 7 bases sitting between them. The CDR3 has 14 residues. Germline values: CDR1 SGHTA, CDR2 FQGNSA. This specimen consisted of PBMCs from blood, obtained 23 months after vaccination. The rearrangement links TRBV7-2 to TRBJ1-5, with a possible D match to TRBD1 (6 bases). The clonotype was recovered from a man in his fifties or sixties who received an inactivated influenza vaccine. The DNA for the CDR3 is TGTGCCAGCAGCTTAGCGACAGGTAATCAGCCCCAGCATTTT. Its translation is CASSLATGNQPQHF.